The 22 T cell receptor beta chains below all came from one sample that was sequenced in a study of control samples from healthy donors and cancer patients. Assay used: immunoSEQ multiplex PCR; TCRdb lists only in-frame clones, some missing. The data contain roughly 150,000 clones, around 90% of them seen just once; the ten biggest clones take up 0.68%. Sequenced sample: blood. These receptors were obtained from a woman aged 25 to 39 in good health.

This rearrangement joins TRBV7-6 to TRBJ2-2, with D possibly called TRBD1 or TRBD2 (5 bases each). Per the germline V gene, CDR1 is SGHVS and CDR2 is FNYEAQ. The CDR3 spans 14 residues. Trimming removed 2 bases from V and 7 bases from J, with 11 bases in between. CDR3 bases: TGTGCCAGCAGCTTAAATGGGGACCACGGGGAGCTGTTTTTT. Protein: CASSLNGDHGELFF.

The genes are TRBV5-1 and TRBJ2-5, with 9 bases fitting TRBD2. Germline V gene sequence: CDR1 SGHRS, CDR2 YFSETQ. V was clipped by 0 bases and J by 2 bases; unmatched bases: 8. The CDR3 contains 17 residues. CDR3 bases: TGCGCCAGCAGCTTGGTTGCTAGCGGGAATCCTCAAGAGACCCAGTACTTC. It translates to CASSLVASGNPQETQYF.

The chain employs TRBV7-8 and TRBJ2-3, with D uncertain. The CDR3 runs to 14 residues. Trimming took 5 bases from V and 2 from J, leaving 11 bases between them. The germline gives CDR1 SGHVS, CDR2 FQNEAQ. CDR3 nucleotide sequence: TGTGCCAGCAGCCCGCGCTCCCCCACAGATACGCAGTATTTT. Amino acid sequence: CASSPRSPTDTQYF.

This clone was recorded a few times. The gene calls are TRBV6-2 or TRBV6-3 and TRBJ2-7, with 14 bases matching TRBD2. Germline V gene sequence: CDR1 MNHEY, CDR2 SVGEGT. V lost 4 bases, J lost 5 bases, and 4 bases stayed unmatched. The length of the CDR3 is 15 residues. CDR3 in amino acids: CASSSGLAGAHEQYF. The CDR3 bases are TGTGCCAGCAGTTCGGGACTAGCGGGGGCCCACGAGCAGTACTTC.

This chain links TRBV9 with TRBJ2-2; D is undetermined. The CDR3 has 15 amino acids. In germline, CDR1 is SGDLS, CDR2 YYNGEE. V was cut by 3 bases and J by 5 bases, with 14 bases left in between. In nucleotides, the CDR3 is TGTGCCAGCAGCGCCCGCCTCGCGGAAACCGGGGAGCTGTTTTTT. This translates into CASSARLAETGELFF.

The DNA of the CDR3 is TGTGCCACCAGTAGACCGGGACAGGGCTACGAGCAGTACTTC. The encoded protein is CATSRPGQGYEQYF. V and J are TRBV15 and TRBJ2-7; 9 nucleotides agree with TRBD1. This CDR3 has 14 residues. V dropped 6 bases and J dropped 3; count of bases not matched to a gene: 6. Looked up from germline, CDR1 is LNHNV and CDR2 is YYDKDF (reference sequence).

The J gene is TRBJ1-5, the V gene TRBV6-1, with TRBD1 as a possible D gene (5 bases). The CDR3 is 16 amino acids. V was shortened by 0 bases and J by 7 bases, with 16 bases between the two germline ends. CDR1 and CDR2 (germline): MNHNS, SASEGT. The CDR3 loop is CASSEAFRDRIQPQHF. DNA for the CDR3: TGTGCCAGCAGTGAAGCGTTCAGGGACCGAATACAGCCCCAGCATTTT.

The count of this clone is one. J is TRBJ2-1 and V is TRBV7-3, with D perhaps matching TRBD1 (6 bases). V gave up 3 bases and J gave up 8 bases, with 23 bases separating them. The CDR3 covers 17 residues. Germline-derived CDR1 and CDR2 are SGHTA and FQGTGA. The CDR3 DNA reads TGTGCCAGCAGCTTCCACCCGCAAATCAGGGGTTCGGATGAGCAGTTCTTC. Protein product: CASSFHPQIRGSDEQFF.

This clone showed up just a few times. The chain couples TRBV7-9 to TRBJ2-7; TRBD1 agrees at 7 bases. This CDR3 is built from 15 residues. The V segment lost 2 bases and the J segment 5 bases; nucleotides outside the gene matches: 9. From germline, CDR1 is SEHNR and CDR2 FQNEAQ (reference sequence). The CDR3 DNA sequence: TGTGCCAGCAGCTTAAATGGGCAGGGGGTCAACGAGCAGTACTTC. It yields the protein CASSLNGQGVNEQYF.

The CDR3 nucleotides are TGTGCCAGCGCGGGACTAGCGGGAGCTTACGAGCAGTACTTC. Protein product: CASAGLAGAYEQYF. The chain recombines TRBV2 with TRBJ2-7; 14 nucleotides match TRBD2. Germline CDR1 SNHLY, CDR2 FYNNEI. The CDR3 runs to 14 residues. Trimming at V came to 8 bases and at J to 4 bases, leaving 4 bases not matched to a gene.

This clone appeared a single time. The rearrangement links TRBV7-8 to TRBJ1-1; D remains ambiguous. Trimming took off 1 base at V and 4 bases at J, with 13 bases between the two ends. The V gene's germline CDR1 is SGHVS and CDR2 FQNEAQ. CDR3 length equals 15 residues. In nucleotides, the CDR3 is TGTGCCAGCAGCTTAGTGGCAGTCCGATCCACTGAAGCTTTCTTT. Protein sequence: CASSLVAVRSTEAFF.

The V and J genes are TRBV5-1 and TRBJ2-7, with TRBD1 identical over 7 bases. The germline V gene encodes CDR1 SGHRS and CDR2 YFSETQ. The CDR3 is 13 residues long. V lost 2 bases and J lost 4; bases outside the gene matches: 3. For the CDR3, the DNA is TGCGCCAGCAGCTTCGGGACAGATTACGAGCAGTACTTC. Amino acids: CASSFGTDYEQYF.

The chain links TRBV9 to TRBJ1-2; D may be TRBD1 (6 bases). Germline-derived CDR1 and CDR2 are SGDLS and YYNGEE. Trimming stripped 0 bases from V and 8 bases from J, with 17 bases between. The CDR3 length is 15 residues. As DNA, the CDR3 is TGTGCCAGCAGCGTAGACGTAACAGGGATCTACGGCTACACCTTC. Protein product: CASSVDVTGIYGYTF.

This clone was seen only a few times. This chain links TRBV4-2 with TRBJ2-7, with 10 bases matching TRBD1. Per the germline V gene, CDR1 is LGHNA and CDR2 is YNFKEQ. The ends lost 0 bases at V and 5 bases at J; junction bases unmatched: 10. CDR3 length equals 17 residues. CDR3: CASSQDRGQGPGDEQYF. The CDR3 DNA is TGTGCCAGCAGCCAAGATCGGGGACAGGGGCCCGGGGACGAGCAGTACTTC.

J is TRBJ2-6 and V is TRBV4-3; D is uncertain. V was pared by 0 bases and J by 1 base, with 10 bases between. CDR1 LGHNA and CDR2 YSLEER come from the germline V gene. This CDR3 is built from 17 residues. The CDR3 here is CASSQESSPSGANVLTF. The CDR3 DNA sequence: TGCGCCAGCAGCCAAGAGAGCAGCCCATCTGGGGCCAACGTCCTGACTTTC.

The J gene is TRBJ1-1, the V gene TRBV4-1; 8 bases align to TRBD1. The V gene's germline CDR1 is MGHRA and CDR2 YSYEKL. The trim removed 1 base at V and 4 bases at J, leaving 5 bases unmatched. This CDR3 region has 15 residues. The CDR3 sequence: CASSQGQQGVTEAFF. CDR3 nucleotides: TGCGCCAGCAGCCAAGGACAACAGGGGGTCACTGAAGCTTTCTTT.

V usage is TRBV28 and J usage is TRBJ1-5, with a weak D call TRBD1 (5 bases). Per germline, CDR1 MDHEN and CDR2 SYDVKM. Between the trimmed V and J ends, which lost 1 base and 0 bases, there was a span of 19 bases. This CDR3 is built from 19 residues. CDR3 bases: TGTGCCAGCAGTTTATTAAGGGGTTTGGGGGAAAGTAGCAATCAGCCCCAGCATTTT. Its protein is CASSLLRGLGESSNQPQHF.

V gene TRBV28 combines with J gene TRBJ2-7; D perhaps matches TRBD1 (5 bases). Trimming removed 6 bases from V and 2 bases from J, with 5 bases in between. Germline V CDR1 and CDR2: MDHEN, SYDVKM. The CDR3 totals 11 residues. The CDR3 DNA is TGTGCCAGCAGGGGGCCCTACGAGCAGTACTTC. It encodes CASRGPYEQYF.

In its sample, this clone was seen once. The CDR3 DNA follows: TGTGCCAGCTCACCAGACCAGGTGGGCTCTGGAAACACCATATATTTT. It is translated as CASSPDQVGSGNTIYF. The chain uses TRBV18 and TRBJ1-3; D uncertain. Germline V gives CDR1 KGHSH, CDR2 LQKENI. Trimming left V 2 bases short and J 0 bases short, with 11 bases between. CDR3 length equals 16 residues.

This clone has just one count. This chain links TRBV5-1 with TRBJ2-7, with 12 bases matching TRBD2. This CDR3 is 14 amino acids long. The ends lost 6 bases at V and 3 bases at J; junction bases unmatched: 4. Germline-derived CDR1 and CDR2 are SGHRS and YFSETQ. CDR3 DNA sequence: TGCGCCAGCACGCGGACTAGCGGGGTCTACGAGCAGTACTTC. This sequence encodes CASTRTSGVYEQYF. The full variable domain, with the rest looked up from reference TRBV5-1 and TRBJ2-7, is KAGVTQTPRYLIKTRGQQVTLSCSPISGHRSVSWYQQTPGQGLQFLFEYFSETQRNKGNFPGRFSGRQFSNSRSEMNVSTLELGDSALYLCASTRTSGVYEQYFGPGTRLTVT.

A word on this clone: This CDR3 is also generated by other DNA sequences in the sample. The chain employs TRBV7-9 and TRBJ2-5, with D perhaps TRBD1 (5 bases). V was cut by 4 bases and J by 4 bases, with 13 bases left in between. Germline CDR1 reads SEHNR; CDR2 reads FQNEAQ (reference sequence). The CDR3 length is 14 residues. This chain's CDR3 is CASSWTQGRETQYF. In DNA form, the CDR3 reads TGTGCCAGCAGCTGGACGCAGGGCCGAGAGACCCAGTACTTC.

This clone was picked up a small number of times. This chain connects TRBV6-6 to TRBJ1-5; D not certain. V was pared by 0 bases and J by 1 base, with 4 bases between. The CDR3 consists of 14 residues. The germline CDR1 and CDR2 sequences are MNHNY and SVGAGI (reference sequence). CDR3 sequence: CASSYSESNQPQHF. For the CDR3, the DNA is TGTGCCAGCAGTTACTCGGAAAGCAATCAGCCCCAGCATTTT.